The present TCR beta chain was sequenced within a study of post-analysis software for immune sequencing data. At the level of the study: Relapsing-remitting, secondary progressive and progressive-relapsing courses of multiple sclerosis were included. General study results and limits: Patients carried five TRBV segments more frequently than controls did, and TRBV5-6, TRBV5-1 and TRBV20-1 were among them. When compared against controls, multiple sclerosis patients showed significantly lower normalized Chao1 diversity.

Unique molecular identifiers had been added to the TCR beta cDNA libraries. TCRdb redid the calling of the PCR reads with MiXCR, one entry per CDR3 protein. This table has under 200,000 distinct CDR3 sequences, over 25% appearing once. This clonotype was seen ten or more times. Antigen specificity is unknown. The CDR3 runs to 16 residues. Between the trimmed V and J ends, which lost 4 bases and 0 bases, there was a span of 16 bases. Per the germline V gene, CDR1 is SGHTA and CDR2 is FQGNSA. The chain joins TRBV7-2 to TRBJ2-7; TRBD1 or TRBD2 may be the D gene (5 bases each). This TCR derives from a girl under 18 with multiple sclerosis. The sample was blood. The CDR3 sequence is CASSWRPGTSSYEQYF. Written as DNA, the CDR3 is TGTGCCAGCAGCTGGCGCCCCGGGACGAGCTCCTACGAGCAGTACTTC.